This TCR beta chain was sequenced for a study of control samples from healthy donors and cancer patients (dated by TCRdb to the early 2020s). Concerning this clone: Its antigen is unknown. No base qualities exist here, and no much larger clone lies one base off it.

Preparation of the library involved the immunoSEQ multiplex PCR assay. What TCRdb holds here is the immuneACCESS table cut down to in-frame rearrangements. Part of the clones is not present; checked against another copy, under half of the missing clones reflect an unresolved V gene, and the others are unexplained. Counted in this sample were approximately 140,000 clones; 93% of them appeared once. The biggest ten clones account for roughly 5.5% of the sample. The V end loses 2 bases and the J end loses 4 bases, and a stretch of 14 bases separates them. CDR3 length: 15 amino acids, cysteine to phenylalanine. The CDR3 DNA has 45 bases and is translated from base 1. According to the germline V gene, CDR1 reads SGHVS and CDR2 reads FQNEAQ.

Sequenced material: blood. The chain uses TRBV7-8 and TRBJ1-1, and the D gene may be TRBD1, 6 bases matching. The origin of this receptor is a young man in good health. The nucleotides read TGTGCCAGCAGCTTAACGACCGGGACAAGCACTGAAGCTTTCTTT. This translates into CASSLTTGTSTEAFF. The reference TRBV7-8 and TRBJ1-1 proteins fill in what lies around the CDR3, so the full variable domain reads GAGVSQSPRYKVAKRGQDVALRCDPISGHVSLFWYQQALGQGPEFLTYFQNEAQLDKSGLPSDRFFAERPEGSVSTLKIQRTQQEDSAVYLCASSLTTGTSTEAFFGQGTRLTVV.